This T cell receptor (beta chain) is drawn from a study of OX40 agonist ivuxolimab in advanced cancers. For the study at large: Patients were dosed with the agonistic anti-OX40 (CD134) antibody ivuxolimab. Three patients had partial responses: one hepatocellular carcinoma, two cutaneous melanoma.

TCRdb's table, derived via immunoSEQ multiplex PCR, lists solely in-frame clones and lacks some. Counted here are 80,000 to 90,000 clones, about 88% occurring once; the ten biggest clones make up 1.5% to 2%. Germline CDR1 and CDR2: SNHLY and FYNNEI. The CDR3 consists of 15 residues. Trimming removed 6 bases from V and 5 bases from J, with 18 bases in between. Comment on this clone: Antigen specificity is unknown.

Study conclusions and caveats: The study found that CD8+ T cells averaged more expanded clones than CD4+.

The chain recombines TRBV2 with TRBJ2-3; perhaps D is TRBD1 or TRBD2 (6 bases each). This clonotype originated in an adult with an advanced solid tumor such as melanoma, head and neck, liver or kidney cancer. Sequencing was performed on CD4+ or CD8+ T cells sorted from blood, taken in a trial of the OX40 agonist ivuxolimab. CDR3 DNA: TGTGCCAGCAGGGGATCCTCCAGGGGAGGAGATACGCAGTATTTT. Translation gives CASRGSSRGGDTQYF. The variable domain in full, with the rest retrieved from reference TRBV2 and TRBJ2-3, is EPEVTQTPSHQVTQMGQEVILRCVPISNHLYFYWYRQILGQKVEFLVSFYNNEISEKSEIFDDQFSVERPDGSNFTLKIRSTKLEDSAMYFCASRGSSRGGDTQYFGPGTRLTVL.